This T cell receptor beta chain originates from a study of blood T cell repertoires in COVID-19 (dated by TCRdb to the early 2020s). Regarding the study in general: Samples covering the acute and convalescent phases of COVID-19 were provided by collaborators in the United States, Italy and Spain. Subjects who had been exposed to COVID-19, were actively infected with it, or had recovered from it provided the deeply sampled blood TCRbeta repertoires that made up the dataset. The repertoires were released in a freely available public database intended as a resource for research on the immune response to SARS-CoV-2. The material from the prospective study consisted of cDNA or gDNA derived from T cells, B-cell-depleted T cells, or PBMCs. The sample metadata nearly always contained a de-identified subject ID, COVID-19 status, age in years and sex. Where available, HLA class I and class II types were taken from metadata supplied by the sample provider and were not determined by assay-based typing. Samples were obtained from the ongoing ImmuneRACE study (first 160 participants) and from 1,254 subjects provided by 6 global collaborators. Paper-wide results and their limitations: How much clinical and demographic metadata was included differed by source and by participant, and the metadata was provided uncurated.

Whole blood was collected in K2EDTA tubes by collaborating institutions according to the institutions' own protocols. For TCRbeta analysis, collaborators shipped samples as frozen whole blood, isolated PBMCs, or DNA extracted from either of those sample types. To note about this clone: What antigen it recognizes has not been identified. No qualities accompany the bases; no much larger clone lies one base away.

TCRbeta CDR3 regions were amplified from genomic DNA using the immunoSEQ Assay, a bias-controlled multiplex PCR. The paper's processing steps were these. Nucleated cell counts per sample were estimated from amplification of reference gene primers within the assay. To quantify the absolute abundance of each unique TCRbeta CDR3 rearrangement, sequence reads were collapsed and filtered. For each sample, productive Simpson clonality was calculated by taking the square root of Simpson's diversity index across productive rearrangements. TCRdb limited this immuneACCESS table to in-frame rearrangements with V and J called. A share of clones is missing; checked studies link under half to unresolved V genes, and the rest is unexplained. V and J calls plus clone size are reproduced from that table; the DNA served to infer D and trimming. Across this sample there are around 380,000 clones, with roughly 80% seen only once. More than 1% of the sample is in the top ten clones.

V is cut by 2 bases and J by 0 bases, and the space between the germline ends is 7 bases. From the germline V gene (reference sequence), CDR1 is SEHNR and CDR2 is FQNEAQ. The CDR3 covers 14 residues, taking in both the cysteine and the phenylalanine. Here the CDR3 DNA is all that survives: 42 bases in frame from base 1. The rearrangement joined TRBV7-9 to TRBJ1-2, with no reliable assignment of the D segment. Sequenced sample: peripheral blood. The sequence came from a human donor with acute or convalescent COVID-19. The donor label of this sample is uncertain. The CDR3 protein: CASSLRGANYGYTF. The sequenced DNA: TGTGCCAGCAGCTTACGAGGAGCTAACTATGGCTACACCTTC.